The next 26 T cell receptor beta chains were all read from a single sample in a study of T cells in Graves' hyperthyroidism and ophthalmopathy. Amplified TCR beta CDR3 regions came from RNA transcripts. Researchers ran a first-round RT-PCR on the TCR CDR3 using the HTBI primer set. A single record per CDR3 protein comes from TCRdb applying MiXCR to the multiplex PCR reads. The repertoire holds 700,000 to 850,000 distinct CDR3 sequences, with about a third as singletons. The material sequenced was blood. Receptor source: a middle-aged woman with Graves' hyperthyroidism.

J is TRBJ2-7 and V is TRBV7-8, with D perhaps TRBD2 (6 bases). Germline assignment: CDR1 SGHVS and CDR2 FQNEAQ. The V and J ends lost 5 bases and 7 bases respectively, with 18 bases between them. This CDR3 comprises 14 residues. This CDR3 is CASSIGELAIEQYF. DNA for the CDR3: TGTGCCAGCAGCATCGGGGAGCTAGCGATTGAGCAGTACTTC.

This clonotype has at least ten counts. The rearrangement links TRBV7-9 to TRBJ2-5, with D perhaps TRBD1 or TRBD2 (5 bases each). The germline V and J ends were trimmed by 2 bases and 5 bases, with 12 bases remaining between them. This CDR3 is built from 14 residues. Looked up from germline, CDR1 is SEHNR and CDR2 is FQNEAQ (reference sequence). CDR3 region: CASSLIVRDETQYF. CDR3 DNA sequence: TGTGCCAGCAGCTTAATTGTGAGGGACGAGACCCAGTACTTC.

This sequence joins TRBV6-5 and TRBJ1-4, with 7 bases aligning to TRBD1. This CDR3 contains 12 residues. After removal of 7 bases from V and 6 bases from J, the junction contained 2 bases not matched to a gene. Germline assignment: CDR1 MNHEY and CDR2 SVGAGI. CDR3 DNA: TGTGCCAGCACGACAGGGTATGAAAAACTGTTTTTT. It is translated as CASTTGYEKLFF.

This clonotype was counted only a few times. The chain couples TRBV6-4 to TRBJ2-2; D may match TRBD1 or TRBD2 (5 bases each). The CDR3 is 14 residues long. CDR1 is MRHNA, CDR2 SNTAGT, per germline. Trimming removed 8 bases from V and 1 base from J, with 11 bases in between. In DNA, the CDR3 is TGTGCCAGCCGGGACCAAGAGAACACCGGGGAGCTGTTTTTT. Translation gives CASRDQENTGELFF.

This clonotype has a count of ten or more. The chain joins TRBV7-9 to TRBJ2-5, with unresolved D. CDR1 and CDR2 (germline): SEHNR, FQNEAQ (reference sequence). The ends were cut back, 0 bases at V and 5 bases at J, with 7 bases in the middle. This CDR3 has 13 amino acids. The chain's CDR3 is CASSLAQWETQYF. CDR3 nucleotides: TGTGCCAGCAGCTTAGCGCAGTGGGAGACCCAGTACTTC. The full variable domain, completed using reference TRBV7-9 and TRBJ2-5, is DTGVSQNPRHKITKRGQNVTFRCDPISEHNRLYWYRQTLGQGPEFLTYFQNEAQLEKSRLLSDRFSAERPKGSFSTLEIQRTEQGDSAMYLCASSLAQWETQYFGPGTRLLVL.

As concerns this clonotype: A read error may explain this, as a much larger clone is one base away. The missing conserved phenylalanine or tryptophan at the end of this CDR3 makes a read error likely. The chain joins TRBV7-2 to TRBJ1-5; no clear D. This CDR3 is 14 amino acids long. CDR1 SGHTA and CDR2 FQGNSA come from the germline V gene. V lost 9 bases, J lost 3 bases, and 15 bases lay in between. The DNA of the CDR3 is TGTGCCAGTAGTATCATAGGCTTCAATCAGCCCCAGCATGTT. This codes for CASSIIGFNQPQHV.

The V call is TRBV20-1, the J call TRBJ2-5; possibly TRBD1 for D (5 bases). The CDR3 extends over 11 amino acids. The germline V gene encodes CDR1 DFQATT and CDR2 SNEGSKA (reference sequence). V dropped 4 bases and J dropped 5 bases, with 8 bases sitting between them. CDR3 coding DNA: TGCAGTGCTAAGCCAGGGGAGACCCAGTACTTC. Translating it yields CSAKPGETQYF.

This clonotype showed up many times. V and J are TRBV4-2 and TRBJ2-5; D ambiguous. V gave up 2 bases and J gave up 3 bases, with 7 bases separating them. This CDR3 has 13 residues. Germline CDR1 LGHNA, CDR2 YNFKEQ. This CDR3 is CASSQSRKETQYF. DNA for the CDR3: TGTGCCAGCAGCCAAAGCCGGAAAGAGACCCAGTACTTC.

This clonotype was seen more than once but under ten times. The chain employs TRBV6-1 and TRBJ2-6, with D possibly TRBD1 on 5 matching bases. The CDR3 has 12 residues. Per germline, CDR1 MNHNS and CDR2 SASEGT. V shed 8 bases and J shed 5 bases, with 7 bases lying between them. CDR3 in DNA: TGTGCCAGCTCGGACAGGGCCAACGTCCTGACTTTC. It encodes CASSDRANVLTF.

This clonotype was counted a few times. CDR3 sequence (DNA): TGCAGTGCTAGAGATGTACTGGAGACTAGCGGGAGTTTGGCTTACGAGCAGTACTTC. Translation: CSARDVLETSGSLAYEQYF. V usage is TRBV20-1 and J usage is TRBJ2-7, with TRBD2 matching over 12 bases. The CDR3 runs to 19 residues. In germline, CDR1 is DFQATT, CDR2 SNEGSKA (reference sequence). Trimming at V came to 0 bases and at J to 4 bases, leaving 16 bases not matched to a gene.

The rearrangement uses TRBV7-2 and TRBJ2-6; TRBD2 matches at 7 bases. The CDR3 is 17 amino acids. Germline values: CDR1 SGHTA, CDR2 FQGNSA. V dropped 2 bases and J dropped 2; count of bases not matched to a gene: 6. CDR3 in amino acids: CASSLWGGGAGANVLTF. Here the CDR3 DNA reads TGTGCCAGCAGCTTATGGGGGGGGGGAGCTGGGGCCAACGTCCTGACTTTC.

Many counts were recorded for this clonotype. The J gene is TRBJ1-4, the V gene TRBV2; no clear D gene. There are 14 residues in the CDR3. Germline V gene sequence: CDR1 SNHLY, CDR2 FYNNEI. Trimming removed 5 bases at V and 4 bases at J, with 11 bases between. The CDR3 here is CASSPGKYNEKLFF. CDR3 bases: TGTGCCAGCAGTCCCGGGAAGTATAATGAAAAACTGTTTTTT. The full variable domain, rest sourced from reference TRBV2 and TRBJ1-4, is EPEVTQTPSHQVTQMGQEVILRCVPISNHLYFYWYRQILGQKVEFLVSFYNNEISEKSEIFDDQFSVERPDGSNFTLKIRSTKLEDSAMYFCASSPGKYNEKLFFGSGTQLSVL.

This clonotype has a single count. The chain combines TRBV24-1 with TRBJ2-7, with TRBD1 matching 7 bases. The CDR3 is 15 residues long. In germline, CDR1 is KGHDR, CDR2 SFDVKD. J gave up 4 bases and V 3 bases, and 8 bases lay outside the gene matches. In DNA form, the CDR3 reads TGTGCCACCAGTGATCCTACAGGGGATGGGTACGAGCAGTACTTC. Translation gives CATSDPTGDGYEQYF.

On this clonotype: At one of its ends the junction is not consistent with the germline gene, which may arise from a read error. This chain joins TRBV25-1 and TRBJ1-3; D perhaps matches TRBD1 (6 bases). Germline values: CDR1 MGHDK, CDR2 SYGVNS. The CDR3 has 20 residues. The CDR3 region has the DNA TGCGCCAGCAGCCCAAACGTACTTAACCGGGACAATGGCTCTGGAAACACCATATATTTT. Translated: CASSPNVLNRDNGSGNTIYF.

CDR3 DNA sequence: TGTGCCAGCAGTTCGACAGGGTTAAGATCCTACGAGCAGTACTTC. This gives the protein CASSSTGLRSYEQYF. This chain joins TRBV12-3 or TRBV12-4 and TRBJ2-7, with 7 bases aligning to TRBD1. The J segment lost 1 base and the V segment lost 4 bases, leaving 7 bases of the junction unmatched. CDR3 length equals 15 residues.

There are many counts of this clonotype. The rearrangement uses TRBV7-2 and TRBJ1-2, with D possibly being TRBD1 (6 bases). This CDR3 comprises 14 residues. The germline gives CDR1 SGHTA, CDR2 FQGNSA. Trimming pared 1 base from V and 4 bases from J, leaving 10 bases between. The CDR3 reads CASSLEDRIYGYTF. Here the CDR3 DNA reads TGTGCCAGCAGCTTAGAGGACAGAATCTATGGCTACACCTTC.

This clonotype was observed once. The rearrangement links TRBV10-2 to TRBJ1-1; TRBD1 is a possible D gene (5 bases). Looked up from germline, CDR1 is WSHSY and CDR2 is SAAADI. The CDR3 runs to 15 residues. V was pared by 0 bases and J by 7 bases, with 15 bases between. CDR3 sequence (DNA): TGCGCCAGCAGTGAGTCGATTTCCGGGGCTGTTGAAGCTTTCTTT. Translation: CASSESISGAVEAFF.

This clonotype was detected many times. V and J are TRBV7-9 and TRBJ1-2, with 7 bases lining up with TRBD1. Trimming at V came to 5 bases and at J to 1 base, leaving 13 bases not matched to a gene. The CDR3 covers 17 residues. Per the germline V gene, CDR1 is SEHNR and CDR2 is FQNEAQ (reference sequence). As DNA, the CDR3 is TGTGCCAGCAGCGATAAACAGGGGCAGGAAGATAACTATGGCTACACCTTC. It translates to CASSDKQGQEDNYGYTF.

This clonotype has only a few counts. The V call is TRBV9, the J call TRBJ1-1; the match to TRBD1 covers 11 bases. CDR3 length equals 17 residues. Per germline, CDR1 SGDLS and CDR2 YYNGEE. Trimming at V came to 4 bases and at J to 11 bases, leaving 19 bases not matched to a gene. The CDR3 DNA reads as TGTGCCAGCAGCTCCTTTCCGCCGGGACAGGGGGGGAGGTATGCTTTCTTT. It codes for CASSSFPPGQGGRYAFF.

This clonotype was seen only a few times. The CDR3 reads CSARDEGLSNQPQHF. For the CDR3, the DNA is TGCAGTGCTAGAGATGAAGGGCTTAGCAATCAGCCCCAGCATTTT. The V and J genes are TRBV20-1 and TRBJ1-5; D call uncertain. Germline V gene data show CDR1 as DFQATT and CDR2 as SNEGSKA (reference sequence). V was trimmed by 0 bases and J by 0 bases, leaving 9 bases between them. This CDR3 region has 15 residues.

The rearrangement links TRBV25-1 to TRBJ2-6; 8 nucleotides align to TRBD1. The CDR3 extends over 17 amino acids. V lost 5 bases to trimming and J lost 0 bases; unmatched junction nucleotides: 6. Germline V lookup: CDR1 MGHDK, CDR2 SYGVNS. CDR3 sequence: CASSNGDRNSGANVLTF. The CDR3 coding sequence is TGTGCCAGCAGTAACGGGGACAGGAACTCTGGGGCCAACGTCCTGACTTTC. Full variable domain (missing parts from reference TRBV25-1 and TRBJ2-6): EADIYQTPRYLVIGTGKKITLECSQTMGHDKMYWYQQDPGMELHLIHYSYGVNSTEKGDLSSESTVSRIRTEHFPLTLESARPSHTSQYLCASSNGDRNSGANVLTFGAGSRLTVL.

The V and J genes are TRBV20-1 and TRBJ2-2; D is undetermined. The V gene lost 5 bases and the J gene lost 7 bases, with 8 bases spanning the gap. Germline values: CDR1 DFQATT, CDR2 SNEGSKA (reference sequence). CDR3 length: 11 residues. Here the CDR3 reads CSAPLNGELFF. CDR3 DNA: TGCAGTGCTCCTTTAAACGGGGAGCTGTTTTTT.

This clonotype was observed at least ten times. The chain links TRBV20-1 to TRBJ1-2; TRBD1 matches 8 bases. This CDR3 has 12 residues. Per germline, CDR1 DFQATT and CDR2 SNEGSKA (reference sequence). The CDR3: CILNQGALGYTF. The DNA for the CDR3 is TGCATCCTAAACCAGGGGGCGCTGGGCTACACCTTC.

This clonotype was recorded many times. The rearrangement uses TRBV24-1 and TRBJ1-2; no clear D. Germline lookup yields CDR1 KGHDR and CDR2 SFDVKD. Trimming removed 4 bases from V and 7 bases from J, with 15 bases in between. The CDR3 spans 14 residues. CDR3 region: CATSEVGPTGGYTF. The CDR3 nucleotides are TGTGCCACCAGTGAGGTCGGGCCCACCGGTGGCTACACCTTC.

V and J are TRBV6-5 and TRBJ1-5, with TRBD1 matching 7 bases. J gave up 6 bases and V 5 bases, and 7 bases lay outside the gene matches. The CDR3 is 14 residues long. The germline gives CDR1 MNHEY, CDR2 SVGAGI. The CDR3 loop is CASSKDQGGQPQHF. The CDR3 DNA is TGTGCCAGCAGTAAAGATCAGGGGGGTCAGCCCCAGCATTTT.

DNA of the CDR3: TGCAGCGTTTGGGACTCAGGCAATCAGCCCCAGCATTTT. Translating it yields CSVWDSGNQPQHF. V gene TRBV29-1 combines with J gene TRBJ1-5, with D possibly matching TRBD1 (5 bases). CDR3 length: 13 amino acids. V was shortened by 5 bases and J by 2 bases, with 10 bases between the two germline ends. The germline gives CDR1 SQVTM, CDR2 ANQGSEA.